This entry lists 20 T cell receptor beta chains sequenced from one sample in a study of OX40 agonist ivuxolimab in advanced cancers. TCRdb's copy holds only in-frame clones and misses some; the assay was immunoSEQ multiplex PCR. The sample includes approximately 68,000 clones, roughly 80% of them seen just once. The source material was CD4+ or CD8+ T cells sorted from blood, sampled in a trial of the OX40 agonist ivuxolimab. These receptors all come from an adult with an advanced solid tumor such as melanoma, head and neck, liver or kidney cancer.

The rearrangement uses TRBV27 and TRBJ2-6; TRBD2 might be the D (5 bases). The V and J ends lost 6 bases and 1 base respectively, with 10 bases between them. The CDR3 has 15 amino acids. The germline V gene encodes CDR1 MNHEY and CDR2 SMNVEV (reference sequence). This CDR3 is CASRRTGSGANVLTF. The CDR3 region has the DNA TGTGCCAGCAGGCGGACGGGGTCTGGGGCCAACGTCCTGACTTTC.

Sample share makes this clone medium-sized (0.01 to 0.1%). The rearrangement links TRBV7-2 to TRBJ2-1; 11 bases agree with TRBD1. V lost 3 bases, J lost 6 bases, and 4 bases stayed unmatched. This CDR3 has 15 residues. Germline V gene data show CDR1 as SGHTA and CDR2 as FQGNSA. The CDR3: CASSLSGQGGNEQFF. The CDR3 nucleotides read TGTGCCAGCAGCTTGTCGGGACAGGGGGGCAATGAGCAGTTCTTC. Complete variable domain (other parts from reference TRBV7-2 and TRBJ2-1): GAGVSQSPSNKVTEKGKDVELRCDPISGHTALYWYRQSLGQGLEFLIYFQGNSAPDKSGLPSDRFSAERTGGSVSTLTIQRTQQEDSAVYLCASSLSGQGGNEQFFGPGTRLTVL.

This clone appeared a few times. J is TRBJ2-5 and V is TRBV4-1, with a weak D call TRBD1 (6 bases). Deletions cut 4 bases from V and 1 base from J, with 13 bases between. Germline V gene lookup returns CDR1 MGHRA and CDR2 YSYEKL. This CDR3 is 15 amino acids long. CDR3 in amino acids: CASSLTGLGQETQYF. CDR3 in DNA: TGCGCCAGCAGCCTCACAGGGTTAGGCCAAGAGACCCAGTACTTC.

This sequence joins TRBV21-1 and TRBJ1-2; the table's TRBD1 call for D was not verified on the DNA. TRBV21-1 constitutes a pseudogene. CDR3 length: 16 residues. The CDR3 reads CASSKRAARYDYGYTF. The CDR3 DNA reads TGTGCCAGCAGCAAAAGAGCCGCCAGGTACGACTATGGCTACACCTTC.

The genes are TRBV6-1 and TRBJ1-1, with D perhaps TRBD1 (5 bases). The germline V gene encodes CDR1 MNHNS and CDR2 SASEGT. The CDR3 consists of 12 residues. Trimming removed 9 bases at V and 5 bases at J, with 13 bases between. The CDR3 DNA is TGTGCCAGTTATCTGGGGGGGACTGAAGCTTTCTTT. Translating gives CASYLGGTEAFF.

The chain employs TRBV15 and TRBJ2-5, with D maybe TRBD1 (6 bases). The germline CDR1 and CDR2 sequences are LNHNV and YYDKDF (reference sequence). Trimming took off 3 bases at V and 5 bases at J, with 13 bases between the two ends. The CDR3 covers 14 residues. Here the CDR3 reads CATSSQGLGETQYF. DNA for the CDR3: TGTGCCACCAGCAGTCAGGGGCTTGGGGAGACCCAGTACTTC.

This chain links TRBV4-2 with TRBJ1-1; D is possibly TRBD1 (6 bases). Germline V gives CDR1 LGHNA, CDR2 YNFKEQ. V was cut by 1 base and J by 0 bases, with 12 bases left in between. The length of the CDR3 is 16 residues. The CDR3 sequence: CASSQAGDLMNTEAFF. The CDR3 DNA reads as TGTGCCAGCAGCCAAGCAGGGGACCTAATGAACACTGAAGCTTTCTTT.

This chain uses TRBV19 with TRBJ2-3, with D uncertain. CDR3 length: 14 residues. The germline V gene has CDR1 LNHDA and CDR2 SQIVND (reference sequence). V lost 4 bases to trimming and J lost 8 bases, with 16 bases between them. The CDR3 bases are TGTGCCAGTAGTACGGGCGGTAGCTCTGGTACGCAGTATTTT. Amino acid sequence: CASSTGGSSGTQYF.

The table lists this clone with a few counts. J is TRBJ1-5 and V is TRBV7-6; D ambiguous. V was clipped by 5 bases and J by 7 bases, with 12 bases between them. The CDR3 runs 13 residues. Looked up from germline, CDR1 is SGHVS and CDR2 is FNYEAQ. The CDR3 DNA reads TGTGCCAGCAGCGCGGAGAGCTTCCAGCCCCAGCATTTT. Its protein is CASSAESFQPQHF.

The genes are TRBV6-6 and TRBJ1-5; D call uncertain. V lost 4 bases, J lost 2 bases, and 9 bases lay in between. This CDR3 has 14 amino acids. CDR1 MNHNY and CDR2 SVGAGI come from the germline V gene (reference sequence). The CDR3, as DNA: TGTGCCAGCAGTTCCAAGAGGGGCAATCAGCCCCAGCATTTT. It translates to CASSSKRGNQPQHF.

This chain joins TRBV6-5 and TRBJ2-1; D ambiguous. V lost 2 bases, J lost 3 bases, and 11 bases lay in between. The CDR3 extends over 15 amino acids. Germline CDR1 MNHEY, CDR2 SVGAGI. The CDR3 coding sequence is TGTGCCAGCAGTTACATGGCCACGGGCTACAATGAGCAGTTCTTC. It encodes CASSYMATGYNEQFF.

This clone was seen a few times. The rearrangement joins TRBV6-6 to TRBJ1-5; tentative D call: TRBD1 (6 bases). This CDR3 comprises 15 residues. CDR1 is MNHNY, CDR2 SVGAGI, per germline (reference sequence). The V end was cut by 5 bases, the J end by 7 bases, with 18 bases between. The CDR3 nucleotides are TGTGCCAGCAGTGGGGGGCGAGAGGGGGTCCAGCCCCAGCATTTT. Translated: CASSGGREGVQPQHF.

Comment on this clone: A read error may produce the germline difference seen at one junction end. The rearrangement links TRBV7-2 to TRBJ2-7, with TRBD2 as a possible D gene (6 bases). The CDR3 is made up of 13 amino acids. Per the germline V gene, CDR1 is SGHTA and CDR2 is FQGNSA. The CDR3 DNA is TGTGCCAGCAGCTTAGGGACGGACTACCTCCCCGCCTTC. It yields the protein CASSLGTDYLPAF.

The chain carries TRBV28 and TRBJ1-1; unclear D gene. CDR3 length: 12 amino acids. V was shortened by 4 bases and J by 11 bases, with 14 bases between the two germline ends. Per germline, CDR1 MDHEN and CDR2 SYDVKM. The DNA of the CDR3 is TGTGCCAGCAGTTCAGAGGCAACTGTGGCTTTCTTT. It translates to CASSSEATVAFF.

This clone was counted a single time. This chain links TRBV7-2 with TRBJ1-1; D is uncertain. The germline V gene has CDR1 SGHTA and CDR2 FQGNSA. The ends were cut back, 4 bases at V and 6 bases at J, with 9 bases in the middle. The CDR3 runs 12 residues. Here the CDR3 reads CASSSGPSEAFF. The CDR3 bases are TGTGCCAGCAGCTCAGGACCTTCTGAAGCTTTCTTT.

The genes are TRBV19 and TRBJ2-3; D perhaps matches TRBD1 (6 bases). There are 16 residues in the CDR3. V was clipped by 5 bases and J by 0 bases, with 15 bases between them. The germline gives CDR1 LNHDA, CDR2 SQIVND (reference sequence). CDR3 residues: CASSPRQDASTDTQYF. Written as DNA, the CDR3 is TGTGCCAGTAGTCCGAGACAGGATGCTAGCACAGATACGCAGTATTTT. The whole variable domain, filled in from reference TRBV19 and TRBJ2-3, reads DGGITQSPKYLFRKEGQNVTLSCEQNLNHDAMYWYRQDPGQGLRLIYYSQIVNDFQKGDIAEGYSVSREKKESFPLTVTSAQKNPTAFYLCASSPRQDASTDTQYFGPGTRLTVL.

The V call is TRBV7-7, the J call TRBJ2-1; 7 bases match TRBD1. CDR1 and CDR2 (germline): SSHAT, FNYEAQ (reference sequence). The CDR3 runs to 13 residues. Trimming took 4 bases from V and 5 from J; bases not matched to a gene: 2. Here the CDR3 reads CASSSGTDNEQFF. The CDR3 nucleotides are TGTGCCAGCAGCTCCGGGACAGACAATGAGCAGTTCTTC.

The chain combines TRBV9 with TRBJ2-1; 8 bases map to TRBD2. The ends lost 0 bases at V and 1 base at J; junction bases unmatched: 9. Per the germline V gene, CDR1 is SGDLS and CDR2 is YYNGEE. This CDR3 contains 18 residues. The CDR3, as DNA: TGTGCCAGCAGCGTAGACCCCCTTTTAGCGGGGTCCTACAATGAGCAGTTCTTC. This gives the protein CASSVDPLLAGSYNEQFF.

The chain uses TRBV21-1 and TRBJ1-2. TRBV21-1 has pseudogene status. CDR3 length equals 14 residues. CDR3: CASSKVLHLYGYTF. The CDR3 DNA reads TGTGCCAGCAGCAAAGTACTTCACCTTTATGGCTACACCTTC.

The CDR3 loop is CASSSTRPADKETQYF. The CDR3 region has the DNA TGTGCCAGCAGCTCGACCCGCCCAGCGGATAAAGAGACCCAGTACTTC. The V call is TRBV7-9, the J call TRBJ2-5, with a weak D call TRBD2 (5 bases). The germline CDR1 and CDR2 sequences are SEHNR and FQNEAQ (reference sequence). The CDR3 contains 16 residues. V dropped 4 bases and J dropped 3 bases, with 18 bases sitting between them.